Listed below are T cell receptor beta chains from one sample, sequenced in a study of blood T cell repertoires in COVID-19. The assay was immunoSEQ multiplex PCR, and TCRdb's table has in-frame clones only and misses some. The sample has approximately 450,000 clones, roughly 87% seen once. The sequenced sample was PBMCs or T cells enriched from blood (not recorded which). The receptors originated from a woman aged 18-29 years with acute COVID-19. Each CDR3 is given with its conserved first and last residue. The D gene is left open where the match is weak. Size tells how often a clone was seen (once, few, many) or the class of an expanded clone, and some rows leave it out.

size: .
J: TRBJ1-2
V: TRBV6-5
D: TRBD1
DNA: TGTGCCAGCAGCCACCGGGACAGGGCTAACTATGGCTACACCTTC
CDR3: CASSHRDRANYGYTF

size: few
J: TRBJ1-4
V: TRBV7-8
D: .
DNA: TGTGCCAGCAGCTTAGGGCAGGCTCCCTCGCAAAAACTGTTTTTT
CDR3: CASSLGQAPSQKLFF

size: once
J: TRBJ2-7
V: TRBV6-6
D: TRBD1
DNA: TGTGCCGCAGGGGCGGACAGGGAGGACGAGCAGTACTTC
CDR3: CAAGADREDEQYF

size: .
J: TRBJ2-7
V: TRBV5-6
D: .
DNA: TGTGCCAGCAGCTTAGTGGGAGGTATTTCCTACGAGCAGTACTTC
CDR3: CASSLVGGISYEQYF

size: .
J: TRBJ2-1
V: TRBV12-3/TRBV12-4
D: .
DNA: TGTGCCAGCAGTTTAGACAACAATGAGCAGTTCTTC
CDR3: CASSLDNNEQFF

size: once
J: TRBJ2-3
V: TRBV5-1
D: TRBD1
DNA: TGCGCCAGCAGCTTGGAGGGACAGAGACCCACAGATACGCAGTATTTT
CDR3: CASSLEGQRPTDTQYF

size: .
J: TRBJ2-7
V: TRBV11-2
D: TRBD1
DNA: TGTGCCAGCAGCCCGACAGGGTTACACGAGCAGTACTTC
CDR3: CASSPTGLHEQYF

size: .
J: TRBJ2-2
V: TRBV5-1
D: .
DNA: TGCGCCAGCAGCTTCGGGGGGCTGGACACCGGGGAGCTGTTTTTT
CDR3: CASSFGGLDTGELFF

size: .
J: TRBJ1-4
V: TRBV7-2
D: .
DNA: TGTGCCAGCAGCTTAGTAGGGGCCACTAATGAAAAACTGTTTTTT
CDR3: CASSLVGATNEKLFF

size: .
J: TRBJ2-1
V: TRBV7-9
D: TRBD1
DNA: TGTGCCAGCAGCTCAGGGGGCGGACCAAGCTCCTACAATGAGCAGTTCTTC
CDR3: CASSSGGGPSSYNEQFF

size: .
J: TRBJ1-6
V: TRBV18
D: TRBD1
DNA: TGTGCCAGCTCCCTCAAGGGAATTTGGGGACAGGGGAGCTCCTATAATTCACCCCTCCACTTT
CDR3: CASSLKGIWGQGSSYNSPLHF

size: .
J: TRBJ2-7
V: TRBV10-2
D: .
DNA: TGCGCCAGCAGTGATTTTTTGGCAACCTACGAGCAGTACTTC
CDR3: CASSDFLATYEQYF

size: .
J: TRBJ1-5
V: TRBV9
D: TRBD1
DNA: TGTGCCAGCAGCGTAGGGACAGGATGGGATCAGCCCCAGCATTTT
CDR3: CASSVGTGWDQPQHF

size: .
J: TRBJ2-7
V: TRBV28
D: TRBD2
DNA: TGTGCCAGCCTCACCGCTAGCGGGAGGAACTATGAGCAGTACTTC
CDR3: CASLTASGRNYEQYF

size: .
J: TRBJ2-5
V: TRBV2
D: TRBD2
DNA: TGTGCCAGCAGATGGGACTACAAAGAGACCCAGTACTTC
CDR3: CASRWDYKETQYF

size: .
J: TRBJ1-1
V: TRBV12-5
D: .
DNA: TGTGCTAGTGTTTTCATGAACACTGAAGCTTTCTTT
CDR3: CASVFMNTEAFF

size: .
J: TRBJ2-2
V: TRBV7-2
D: .
DNA: TGTGCCAGCAGCCGGAGAGCCGGGGAGCTGTTTTTT
CDR3: CASSRRAGELFF

size: .
J: TRBJ1-4
V: TRBV9
D: TRBD1
DNA: TGTGCCAGCAGCCTCCCCCGGACAGGGGTTAATGAAAAACTGTTTTTT
CDR3: CASSLPRTGVNEKLFF

size: .
J: TRBJ2-7
V: TRBV7-2
D: TRBD1
DNA: TGTGCCAGCAGCCCGAGGGGGCGAGCCAGCTACGAGCAGTACTTC
CDR3: CASSPRGRASYEQYF

size: .
J: TRBJ2-6
V: TRBV30
D: TRBD1
DNA: TGTGCCTGGAGACGAGGGACAGGACGAACTGGGGCCAACGTCCTGACTTTC
CDR3: CAWRRGTGRTGANVLTF

size: once
J: TRBJ2-1
V: TRBV11-2
D: TRBD2
DNA: TGTGCCAGCAGCTCAAGACTAGCGGGGATCAATGAGCAGTTCTTC
CDR3: CASSSRLAGINEQFF

size: .
J: TRBJ2-5
V: TRBV28
D: .
DNA: TGTGCCAGCAGTGGGGGGGAGACCCAGTACTTC
CDR3: CASSGGETQYF

size: .
J: TRBJ1-2
V: TRBV7-2
D: .
DNA: TGTGCCAGCAGCTTAGTCGCCCCGGATGCGGGCGGCTACACCTTC
CDR3: CASSLVAPDAGGYTF

size: .
J: TRBJ2-3
V: TRBV5-5
D: .
DNA: TGTGCCAGCAGCTCAATAGGGGATCTGGCAGATACGCAGTATTTT
CDR3: CASSSIGDLADTQYF

size: .
J: TRBJ1-2
V: TRBV24-1
D: .
DNA: TGTGCCACCAGCTCCTCAGGTGGATCTAACTATGGCTACACCTTC
CDR3: CATSSSGGSNYGYTF

size: .
J: TRBJ2-7
V: TRBV6-5
D: .
DNA: TGTGCCAGCATTCGGACTACGAACTACGAGCAGTACTTC
CDR3: CASIRTTNYEQYF

size: few
J: TRBJ2-7
V: TRBV3-1/TRBV3-2
D: .
DNA: TGTGCCAGCAGCCAGGGGGCAGTTACGGAGCAGTACTTC
CDR3: CASSQGAVTEQYF

size: .
J: TRBJ2-6
V: TRBV5-4
D: .
DNA: TGTGCCAGCAGCTTGGCTCGGTTCTCTGGGGCCAACGTCCTGACTTTC
CDR3: CASSLARFSGANVLTF

size: .
J: TRBJ2-7
V: TRBV2
D: .
DNA: TGTGCCAGCATTACAGGGACGAGACCTACCTACGAGCAGTACTTC
CDR3: CASITGTRPTYEQYF

size: .
J: TRBJ2-3
V: TRBV9
D: .
DNA: TGTGCCAGCAGCGTAGCTATGACAGGCACAGATACGCAGTATTTT
CDR3: CASSVAMTGTDTQYF

size: .
J: TRBJ2-5
V: TRBV2
D: TRBD1
DNA: TGTGCCAGCAGTGAAGGTACAGGGGGCCGGGAGACCCAGTACTTC
CDR3: CASSEGTGGRETQYF

size: .
J: TRBJ1-2
V: TRBV2
D: .
DNA: TGTGCCAGCAGTGTTTCCCGAACCGGGGGCTACACCTTC
CDR3: CASSVSRTGGYTF

size: .
J: TRBJ1-2
V: TRBV9
D: .
DNA: TGTGCCAGCAGCCCACGAGGTCTAGGGCAGGGTTATGGCTACACCTTC
CDR3: CASSPRGLGQGYGYTF

size: once
J: TRBJ1-2
V: TRBV19
D: .
DNA: TGTGCCAGCCATCACCATAGTCCCTCTACTAACTATGGCTACACCTTC
CDR3: CASHHHSPSTNYGYTF

size: .
J: TRBJ2-2
V: TRBV6-5
D: .
DNA: TGTGCCAGCAGGGTACCAGGATCGAACACCGGGGAGCTGTTTTTT
CDR3: CASRVPGSNTGELFF

size: .
J: TRBJ2-2
V: TRBV5-1
D: TRBD2
DNA: TGCGCCAGCAGCCAAGGACTAGCCGGGGAGCTGTTTTTT
CDR3: CASSQGLAGELFF

size: .
J: TRBJ2-7
V: TRBV7-2
D: TRBD1
DNA: TGTGCCAGCAGCTTACGGGACAGCAACTACGAGCAGTACTTC
CDR3: CASSLRDSNYEQYF

size: .
J: TRBJ1-4
V: TRBV6-5
D: TRBD1
DNA: TGTGCCAGCAACCAAGCCGGGACAGGGGCTGAAAAACTGTTTTTT
CDR3: CASNQAGTGAEKLFF

size: .
J: TRBJ1-6
V: TRBV5-1
D: TRBD1
DNA: TGCGCCAGCAGCTTGGGAACAGGGGGAAATTCACCCCTCCACTTT
CDR3: CASSLGTGGNSPLHF

size: .
J: TRBJ1-1
V: TRBV18
D: .
DNA: TGTGCCAGCTCACGACAAGGCACTGAAGCTTTCTTT
CDR3: CASSRQGTEAFF

size: .
J: TRBJ1-5
V: TRBV18
D: .
DNA: TGTGCCAGCTCAAAGGGGGAGGGTCAGCCCCAGCATTTT
CDR3: CASSKGEGQPQHF

size: .
J: TRBJ1-3
V: TRBV11-2
D: .
DNA: TGTGCCAGCAGCCAAGGGGTTGCTGGAAACACCATATATTTT
CDR3: CASSQGVAGNTIYF

size: .
J: TRBJ1-6
V: TRBV3-1/TRBV3-2
D: .
DNA: TGTGCCAGCAGCCAAGCGGTCCGGACAGAAGGTTCACCCCTCCACTTT
CDR3: CASSQAVRTEGSPLHF

size: .
J: TRBJ2-1
V: TRBV19
D: TRBD2
DNA: TGTGCCAGTAGTACATTAGCGGGAGTTGGCAATGAGCAGTTCTTC
CDR3: CASSTLAGVGNEQFF

size: .
J: TRBJ2-7
V: TRBV4-1
D: .
DNA: TGCGCCAGCAGCCAAGTACAGGGCTACGAGCAGTACTTC
CDR3: CASSQVQGYEQYF